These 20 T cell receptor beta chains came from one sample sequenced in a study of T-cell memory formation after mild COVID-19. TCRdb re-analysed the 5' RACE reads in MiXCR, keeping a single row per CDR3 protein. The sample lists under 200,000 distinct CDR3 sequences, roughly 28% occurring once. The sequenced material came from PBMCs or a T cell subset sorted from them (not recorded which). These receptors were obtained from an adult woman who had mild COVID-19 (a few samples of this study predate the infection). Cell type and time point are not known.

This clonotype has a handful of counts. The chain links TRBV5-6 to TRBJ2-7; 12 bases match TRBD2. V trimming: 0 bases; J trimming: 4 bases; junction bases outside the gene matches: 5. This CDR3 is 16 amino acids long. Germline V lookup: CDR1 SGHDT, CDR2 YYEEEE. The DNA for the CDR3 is TGTGCCAGCAGCTTGGGTGGACTAGCGGGACTATACGAGCAGTACTTC. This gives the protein CASSLGGLAGLYEQYF.

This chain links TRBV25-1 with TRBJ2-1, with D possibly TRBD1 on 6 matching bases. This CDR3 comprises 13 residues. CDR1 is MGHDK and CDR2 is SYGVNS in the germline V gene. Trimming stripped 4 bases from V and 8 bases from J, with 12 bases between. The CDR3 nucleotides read TGTGCCAGCAGTGTAGTGGCAGGGGATGAGCAGTTCTTC. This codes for CASSVVAGDEQFF.

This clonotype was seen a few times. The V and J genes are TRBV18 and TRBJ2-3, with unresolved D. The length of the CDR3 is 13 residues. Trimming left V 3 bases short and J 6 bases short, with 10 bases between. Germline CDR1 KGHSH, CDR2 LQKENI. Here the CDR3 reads CASSPLSRDTQYF. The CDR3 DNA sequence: TGTGCCAGCTCACCGCTGTCGAGGGATACGCAGTATTTT. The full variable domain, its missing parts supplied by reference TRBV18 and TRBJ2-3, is NAGVMQNPRHLVRRRGQEARLRCSPMKGHSHVYWYRQLPEEGLKFMVYLQKENIIDESGMPKERFSAEFPKEGPSILRIQQVVRGDSAAYFCASSPLSRDTQYFGPGTRLTVL.

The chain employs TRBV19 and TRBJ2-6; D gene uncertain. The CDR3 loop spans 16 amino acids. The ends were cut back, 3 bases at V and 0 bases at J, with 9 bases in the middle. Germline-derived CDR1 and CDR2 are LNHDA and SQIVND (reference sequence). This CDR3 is CASSIYHLSGANVLTF. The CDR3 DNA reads TGTGCCAGTAGTATCTATCACCTCTCTGGGGCCAACGTCCTGACTTTC.

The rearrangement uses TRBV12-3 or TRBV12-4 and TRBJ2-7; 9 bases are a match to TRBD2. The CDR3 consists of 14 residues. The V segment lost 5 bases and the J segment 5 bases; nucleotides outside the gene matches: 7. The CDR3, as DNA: TGTGCCAGCAGTGAGAGCGGGAGGACCGACGAGCAGTACTTC. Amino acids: CASSESGRTDEQYF.

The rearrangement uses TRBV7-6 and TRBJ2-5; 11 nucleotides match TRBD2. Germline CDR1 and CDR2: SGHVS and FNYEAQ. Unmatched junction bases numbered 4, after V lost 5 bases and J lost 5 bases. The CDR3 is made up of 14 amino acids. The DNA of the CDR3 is TGTGCCAGCAGCACCTGGACTAGCGGGGAGACCCAGTACTTC. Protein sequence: CASSTWTSGETQYF.

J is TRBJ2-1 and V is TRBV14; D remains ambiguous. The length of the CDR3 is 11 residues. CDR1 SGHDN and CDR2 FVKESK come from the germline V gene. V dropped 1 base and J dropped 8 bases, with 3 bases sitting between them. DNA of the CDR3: TGTGCCAGCAGCCAAGCCGATGAGCAGTTCTTC. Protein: CASSQADEQFF.

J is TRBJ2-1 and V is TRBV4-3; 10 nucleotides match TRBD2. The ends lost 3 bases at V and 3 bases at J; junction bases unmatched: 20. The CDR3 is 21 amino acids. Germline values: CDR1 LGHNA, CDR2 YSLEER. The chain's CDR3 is CASSQATTQERTSGIYNEQFF. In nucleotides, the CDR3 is TGCGCCAGCAGCCAGGCAACGACCCAGGAGAGGACTAGCGGAATCTACAATGAGCAGTTCTTC.

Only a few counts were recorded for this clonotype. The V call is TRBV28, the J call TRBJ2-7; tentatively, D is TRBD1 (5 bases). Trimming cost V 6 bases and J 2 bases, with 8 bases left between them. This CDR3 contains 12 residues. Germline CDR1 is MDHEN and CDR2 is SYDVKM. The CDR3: CASRQGPYEQYF. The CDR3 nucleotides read TGTGCCAGCAGGCAGGGCCCCTACGAGCAGTACTTC.

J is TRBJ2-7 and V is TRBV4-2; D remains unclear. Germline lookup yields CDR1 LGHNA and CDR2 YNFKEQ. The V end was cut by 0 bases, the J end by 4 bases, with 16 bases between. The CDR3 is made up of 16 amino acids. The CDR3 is CASSQDAQLTPYEQYF. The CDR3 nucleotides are TGTGCCAGCAGCCAAGACGCACAGTTGACCCCATACGAGCAGTACTTC.

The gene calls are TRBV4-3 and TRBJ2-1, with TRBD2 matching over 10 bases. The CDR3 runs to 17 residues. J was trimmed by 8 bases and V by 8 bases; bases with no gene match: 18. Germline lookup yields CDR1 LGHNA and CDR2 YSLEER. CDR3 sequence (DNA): TGCGCCAGCTCACGCGGGGCTAGCGGGAGTACCGTAGATGAGCAGTTCTTC. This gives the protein CASSRGASGSTVDEQFF.

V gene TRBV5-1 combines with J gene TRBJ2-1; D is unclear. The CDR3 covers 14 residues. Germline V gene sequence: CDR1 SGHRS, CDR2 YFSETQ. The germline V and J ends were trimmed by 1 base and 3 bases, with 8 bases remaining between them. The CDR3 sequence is CASSLNDGYNEQFF. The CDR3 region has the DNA TGCGCCAGCAGCTTGAATGACGGCTACAATGAGCAGTTCTTC.

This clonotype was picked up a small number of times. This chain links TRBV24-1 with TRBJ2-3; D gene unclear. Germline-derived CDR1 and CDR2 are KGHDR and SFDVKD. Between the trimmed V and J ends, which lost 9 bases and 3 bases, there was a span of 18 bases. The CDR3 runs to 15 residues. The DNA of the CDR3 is TGTGCCACCTCCCCGGCTCGACCAGAGACAGATACGCAGTATTTT. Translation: CATSPARPETDTQYF.

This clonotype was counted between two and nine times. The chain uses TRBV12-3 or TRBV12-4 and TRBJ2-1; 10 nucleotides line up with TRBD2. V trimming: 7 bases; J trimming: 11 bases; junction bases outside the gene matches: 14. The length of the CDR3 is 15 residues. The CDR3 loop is CASTVSGGRLYQQFF. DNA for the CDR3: TGTGCCAGCACTGTTAGCGGGGGGCGCCTCTATCAGCAGTTCTTC.

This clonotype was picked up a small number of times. The CDR3 sequence: CASGKAGGGETQYF. The CDR3 DNA reads TGTGCCAGTGGTAAAGCGGGAGGGGGAGAGACCCAGTACTTC. The V call is TRBV7-3, the J call TRBJ2-5, with TRBD2 matching 10 bases. The CDR3 has 14 amino acids. With 9 bases clipped from V and 4 bases from J, the junction kept 8 bases outside the gene matches. The germline CDR1 and CDR2 sequences are SGHTA and FQGTGA.

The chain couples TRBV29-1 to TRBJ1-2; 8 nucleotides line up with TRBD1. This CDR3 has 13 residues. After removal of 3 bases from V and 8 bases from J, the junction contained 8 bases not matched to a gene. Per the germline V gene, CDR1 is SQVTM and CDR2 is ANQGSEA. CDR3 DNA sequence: TGCAGCGTTGATCGGACAGGGTCTCGGGGCTACACCTTC. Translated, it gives CSVDRTGSRGYTF.

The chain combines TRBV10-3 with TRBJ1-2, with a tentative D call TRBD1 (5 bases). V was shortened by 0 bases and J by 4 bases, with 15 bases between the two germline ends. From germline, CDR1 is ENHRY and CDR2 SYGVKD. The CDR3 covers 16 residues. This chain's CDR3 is CAISESRGRSTYGYTF. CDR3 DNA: TGTGCCATCAGTGAGTCGAGGGGACGGAGCACCTATGGCTACACCTTC.

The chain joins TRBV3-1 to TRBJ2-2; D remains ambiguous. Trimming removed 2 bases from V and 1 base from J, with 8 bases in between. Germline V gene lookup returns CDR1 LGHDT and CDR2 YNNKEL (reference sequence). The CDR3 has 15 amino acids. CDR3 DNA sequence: TGTGCCAGCAGCCAAAGATCTGTGAACACCGGGGAGCTGTTTTTT. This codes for CASSQRSVNTGELFF.

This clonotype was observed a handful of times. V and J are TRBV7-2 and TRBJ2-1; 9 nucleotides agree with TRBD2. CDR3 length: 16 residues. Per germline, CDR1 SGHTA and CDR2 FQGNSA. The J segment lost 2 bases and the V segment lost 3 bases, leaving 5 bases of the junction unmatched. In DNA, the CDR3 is TGTGCCAGCAGCTTTGTCGGCGGGGGGGCCTACAATGAGCAGTTCTTC. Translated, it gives CASSFVGGGAYNEQFF.

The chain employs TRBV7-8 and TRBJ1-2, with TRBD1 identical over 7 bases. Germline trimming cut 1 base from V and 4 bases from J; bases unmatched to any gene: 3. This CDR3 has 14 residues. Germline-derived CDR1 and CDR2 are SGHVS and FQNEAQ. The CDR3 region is CASSLEYRGYGYTF. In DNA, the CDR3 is TGTGCCAGCAGCTTAGAGTACAGGGGCTATGGCTACACCTTC.